This entry is about one TCR beta chain. Its antigen remains unknown. Every participating donor gave one draw, a heparinised blood sample averaging about 100 mL. Markers CD45RO/CCR7/CD25/CD127/CD95/CD27 served to sort CD4+ naive, central memory, regulatory and stem cell-like memory cells. Sequenced material consisted of expressed TCRB transcripts (all of the isolated RNA was reverse transcribed). The repertoire was sequenced with immunoSEQ multiplex PCR; TCRdb's copy has only in-frame clones and lacks some. The data contain over 100,000 clones, 30% to 50% of them seen just once; the ten biggest clones take up roughly 0.07%. The data originate from a study of beta chain features in type 1 diabetes. CDR3 length equals 15 residues. Germline loops: CDR1 SEHNR, CDR2 FQNEAQ (reference sequence). The V and J ends lost 5 bases and 4 bases, in that order; junction bases with no gene match: 5. Study observations and caveats: The naive, central memory and Treg TCRB repertoires looked more alike in patients than they did in healthy donors.

The V and J genes are TRBV7-9 and TRBJ2-1, with 10 bases aligning to TRBD2. The sequencing sample was made of stem cell memory CD4+ T cells from blood. The TCR originated in a woman younger than 30 in good health. Here the CDR3 reads CASSALAGLYNEQFF. CDR3 DNA sequence: TGTGCCAGCAGCGCACTAGCGGGATTGTACAATGAGCAGTTCTTC.